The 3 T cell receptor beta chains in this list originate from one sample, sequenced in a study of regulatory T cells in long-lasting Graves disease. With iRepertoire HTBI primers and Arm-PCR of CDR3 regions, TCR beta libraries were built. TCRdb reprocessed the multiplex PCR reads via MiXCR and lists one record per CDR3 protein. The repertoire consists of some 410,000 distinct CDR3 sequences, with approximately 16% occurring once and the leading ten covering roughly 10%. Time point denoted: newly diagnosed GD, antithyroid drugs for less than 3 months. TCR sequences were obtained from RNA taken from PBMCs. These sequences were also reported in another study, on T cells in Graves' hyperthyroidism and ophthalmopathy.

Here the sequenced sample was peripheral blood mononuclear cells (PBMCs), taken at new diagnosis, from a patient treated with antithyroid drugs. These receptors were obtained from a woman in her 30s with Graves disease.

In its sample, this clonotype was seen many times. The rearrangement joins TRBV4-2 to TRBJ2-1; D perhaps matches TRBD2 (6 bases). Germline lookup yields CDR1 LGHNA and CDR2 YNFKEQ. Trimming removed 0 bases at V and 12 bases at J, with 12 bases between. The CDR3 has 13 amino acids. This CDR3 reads CASSQDLGSGQFF. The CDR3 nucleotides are TGTGCCAGCAGCCAAGATCTCGGGAGTGGGCAGTTCTTC.

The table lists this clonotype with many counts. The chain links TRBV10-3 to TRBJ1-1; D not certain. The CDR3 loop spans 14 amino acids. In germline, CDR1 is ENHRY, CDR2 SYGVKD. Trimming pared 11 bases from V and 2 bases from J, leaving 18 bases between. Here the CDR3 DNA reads TGTGCCTCGAATACCCGGACGGTTAACACTGAAGCTTTCTTT. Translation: CASNTRTVNTEAFF.

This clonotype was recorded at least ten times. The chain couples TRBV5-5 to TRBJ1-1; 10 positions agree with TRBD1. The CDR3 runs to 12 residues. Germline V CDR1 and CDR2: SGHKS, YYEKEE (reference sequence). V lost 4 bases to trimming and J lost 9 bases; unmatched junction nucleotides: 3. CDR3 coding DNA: TGTGCCAGCAGCCGTGACAGGGGGCAAGCTTTCTTT. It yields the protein CASSRDRGQAFF.